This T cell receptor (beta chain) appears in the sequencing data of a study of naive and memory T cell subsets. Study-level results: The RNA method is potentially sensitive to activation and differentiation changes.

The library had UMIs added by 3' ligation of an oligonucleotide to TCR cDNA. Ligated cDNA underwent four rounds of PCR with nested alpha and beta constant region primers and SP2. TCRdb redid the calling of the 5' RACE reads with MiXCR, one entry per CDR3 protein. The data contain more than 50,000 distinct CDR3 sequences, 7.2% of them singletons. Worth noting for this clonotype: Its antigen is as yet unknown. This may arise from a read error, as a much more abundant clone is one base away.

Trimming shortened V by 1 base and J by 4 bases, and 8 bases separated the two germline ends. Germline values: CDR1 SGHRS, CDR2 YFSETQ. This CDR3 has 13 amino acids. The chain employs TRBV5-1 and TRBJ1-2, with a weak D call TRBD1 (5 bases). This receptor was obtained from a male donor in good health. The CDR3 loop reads CASSLPGLYGYTF. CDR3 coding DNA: TGCGCCAGCAGCTTGCCAGGGCTCTATGGCTACACCTTC.